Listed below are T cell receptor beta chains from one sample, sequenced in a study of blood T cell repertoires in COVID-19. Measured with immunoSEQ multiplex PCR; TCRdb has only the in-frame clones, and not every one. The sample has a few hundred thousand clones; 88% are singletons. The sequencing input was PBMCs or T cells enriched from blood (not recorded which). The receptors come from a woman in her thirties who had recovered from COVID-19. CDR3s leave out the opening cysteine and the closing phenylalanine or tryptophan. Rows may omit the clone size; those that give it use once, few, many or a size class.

CDR3: ASKAGQVIDTQY
size: once
V: TRBV7-2
J: TRBJ2-3

CDR3: SAEQGGGYT
size: -
V: TRBV29-1
J: TRBJ1-2

CDR3: ASSLGYYNEQF
size: -
V: TRBV7-2
J: TRBJ2-1

CDR3: ASSEVASGAYEQY
size: -
V: TRBV2
J: TRBJ2-7

CDR3: AISVQGPDYGYT
size: -
V: TRBV10-3
J: TRBJ1-2

CDR3: ASSVTTGGGSGNTIY
size: -
V: TRBV9
J: TRBJ1-3

CDR3: ASSLVLKNYGYT
size: -
V: TRBV28
J: TRBJ1-2

CDR3: ASSSTSGGTEAF
size: -
V: TRBV11-2
J: TRBJ1-1

CDR3: ASSSRPGGQGYGYT
size: once
V: TRBV2
J: TRBJ1-2

CDR3: ASSVGRDSSYEQY
size: -
V: TRBV9
J: TRBJ2-7

CDR3: ASTRKGAFNEKLF
size: -
V: TRBV27
J: TRBJ1-4

CDR3: ASSHDRGGTEAF
size: -
V: TRBV3-1/TRBV3-2
J: TRBJ1-1

CDR3: ASSLTGAMNTEAF
size: -
V: TRBV11-2
J: TRBJ1-1

CDR3: ASSQTNGNTEAF
size: -
V: TRBV4-3
J: TRBJ1-1

CDR3: ASSEAGGLAELNTQY
size: -
V: TRBV2
J: TRBJ2-3

CDR3: ASSQSAGYEQF
size: -
V: TRBV7-2
J: TRBJ2-1